Each of the 24 T cell receptor beta chains below was sequenced from the same sample in a study of control samples from healthy donors and cancer patients. Repertoires were generated with immunoSEQ multiplex PCR, while TCRdb's copy carries only in-frame clones and drops some. The sample has 100,000 to 150,000 clones, 75% to 95% seen once. Sequenced: blood. These receptors originate from a man between 18 and 35 years old in good health.

The CDR3 spells CASSLAGAQAFF. The CDR3 DNA follows: TGTGCCAGCAGTTTAGCCGGGGCCCAAGCTTTCTTT. This chain connects TRBV12-3 or TRBV12-4 to TRBJ1-1, with D maybe TRBD1 (5 bases). V lost 0 bases and J lost 9, with 8 bases in between. The CDR3 has 12 residues.

The chain is built from TRBV5-1 and TRBJ1-1; D may be TRBD1 (6 bases). The length of the CDR3 is 16 residues. Germline-derived CDR1 and CDR2 are SGHRS and YFSETQ. V shed 4 bases and J shed 1 base, with 17 bases lying between them. The CDR3: CASSPSTGRGNTEAFF. The CDR3 DNA follows: TGCGCCAGCAGCCCAAGCACCGGCAGGGGGAACACTGAAGCTTTCTTT. Full variable domain (rest looked up from reference TRBV5-1 and TRBJ1-1): KAGVTQTPRYLIKTRGQQVTLSCSPISGHRSVSWYQQTPGQGLQFLFEYFSETQRNKGNFPGRFSGRQFSNSRSEMNVSTLELGDSALYLCASSPSTGRGNTEAFFGQGTRLTVV.

This clone was observed once. This rearrangement joins TRBV29-1 to TRBJ2-7; D uncertain. The CDR3 runs 11 residues. Germline assignment: CDR1 SQVTM and CDR2 ANQGSEA. V lost 5 bases and J lost 3, with 8 bases in between. Written as DNA, the CDR3 is TGCAGCGTTACAGAGAGCTACGAGCAGTACTTC. Translating it yields CSVTESYEQYF.

About this clone itself: One end of the junction fails to match germline, which may point to a read error. The rearrangement links TRBV27 to TRBJ2-5; D gene uncertain. The CDR3 has 14 amino acids. Germline CDR1 and CDR2: MNHEY and SMNVEV (reference sequence). The CDR3 region has the DNA TGTGTCAGCAGTCAACACCGGTACCAAGAGACCCAGTACTTC. This codes for CVSSQHRYQETQYF.

V and J are TRBV19 and TRBJ1-6; 10 bases fit TRBD1. Germline loops: CDR1 LNHDA, CDR2 SQIVND (reference sequence). This CDR3 has 16 residues. The trim removed 6 bases at V and 5 bases at J, leaving 7 bases unmatched. Written as DNA, the CDR3 is TGTGCCAGTAGGCACACCGGACAGGGGGATAATTCACCCCTCCACTTT. Translated: CASRHTGQGDNSPLHF.

The chain links TRBV7-9 to TRBJ1-2; TRBD1 matches at 7 bases. Germline V gene sequence: CDR1 SEHNR, CDR2 FQNEAQ (reference sequence). V shed 1 base, J shed 6 bases, and the junction held 5 bases outside the gene matches. CDR3 length equals 14 residues. Here the CDR3 DNA reads TGTGCCAGCAGCTTAGAAGGGGGCAGGAATGGCTACACCTTC. Translated: CASSLEGGRNGYTF.

J is TRBJ1-2 and V is TRBV28, with 10 bases aligning to TRBD1. V shed 5 bases, J shed 2 bases, and the junction held 8 bases outside the gene matches. The CDR3 covers 16 residues. Germline CDR1 MDHEN, CDR2 SYDVKM. The CDR3 sequence is CASSGTGDPVNYGYTF. In nucleotides, the CDR3 is TGTGCCAGCAGTGGGACAGGGGACCCCGTGAACTATGGCTACACCTTC.

V and J are TRBV5-5 and TRBJ1-6; D is unresolved. Germline V gene lookup returns CDR1 SGHKS and CDR2 YYEKEE (reference sequence). Trimming shortened V by 2 bases and J by 11 bases, and 17 bases separated the two germline ends. CDR3 size: 15 residues. CDR3 region: CASSLLSTSDTPLHF. CDR3 nucleotide sequence: TGTGCCAGCAGCTTATTGTCTACAAGTGATACACCCCTCCACTTT.

V usage is TRBV5-4 and J usage is TRBJ2-7, with TRBD1 matching over 8 bases. This CDR3 spans 14 amino acids. CDR1 is SGHNT, CDR2 YYREEE, per germline (reference sequence). J gave up 6 bases and V 2 bases, and 7 bases lay outside the gene matches. The CDR3 DNA reads TGTGCCAGCAGCTTCCGGGACAGGATCTCCGAGCAGTACTTC. This translates into CASSFRDRISEQYF.

The chain couples TRBV10-3 to TRBJ2-1; a possible D gene is TRBD2 (6 bases). Germline CDR1 reads ENHRY; CDR2 reads SYGVKD. Trimming pared 4 bases from V and 6 bases from J, leaving 7 bases between. The CDR3 contains 12 residues. The CDR3 DNA follows: TGTGCCATCAGTGGTAGCGGCAATGAGCAGTTCTTC. Protein product: CAISGSGNEQFF.

This clone has only a few counts. The chain links TRBV5-1 to TRBJ2-2, with TRBD2 matching 8 bases. Germline V gene data show CDR1 as SGHRS and CDR2 as YFSETQ. V lost 0 bases and J lost 6; bases outside the gene matches: 10. This CDR3 has 17 amino acids. CDR3 nucleotides: TGCGCCAGCAGCTTGGAGCCGTTATACGGGGGGGCCGGGGAGCTGTTTTTT. Translated, it gives CASSLEPLYGGAGELFF.

This chain connects TRBV7-9 to TRBJ1-5; unclear D gene. This CDR3 has 14 amino acids. Trimming took 4 bases from V and 1 from J, leaving 8 bases between them. CDR1 is SEHNR, CDR2 FQNEAQ, per germline (reference sequence). The CDR3: CASSSGKSNQPQHF. For the CDR3, the DNA is TGTGCCAGCAGCTCGGGTAAGAGCAATCAGCCCCAGCATTTT.

This clone was seen more than once but under ten times. The J gene is TRBJ2-1, the V gene TRBV2; either TRBD1 or TRBD2 may supply D (5 bases each). The CDR3 covers 18 residues. V dropped 4 bases and J dropped 3 bases, with 22 bases sitting between them. In germline, CDR1 is SNHLY, CDR2 FYNNEI. The CDR3, as DNA: TGTGCCAGCAGTGTCATAGATACGGGTGGGGGAAACTACAATGAGCAGTTCTTC. It specifies CASSVIDTGGGNYNEQFF.

The V and J genes are TRBV24-1 and TRBJ2-7; no clear D. The germline V gene has CDR1 KGHDR and CDR2 SFDVKD. The CDR3 has 10 amino acids. The ends were cut back, 9 bases at V and 3 bases at J, with 5 bases in the middle. In DNA, the CDR3 is TGTGCCACCCGCAGCTACGAGCAGTACTTC. Translation: CATRSYEQYF.

The chain links TRBV7-2 to TRBJ1-1; D is perhaps TRBD1 (5 bases). V was clipped by 5 bases and J by 5 bases, with 24 bases between them. The germline V gene has CDR1 SGHTA and CDR2 FQGNSA. This CDR3 has 17 residues. The CDR3 DNA sequence: TGTGCCAGCAGCCGCTCCGATAGTCCCAGGGTGGGTACTGAAGCTTTCTTT. Protein sequence: CASSRSDSPRVGTEAFF.

The V call is TRBV30, the J call TRBJ1-1, with 8 bases identical to TRBD1. CDR1 is GTSNPN, CDR2 SVGIG, per germline (reference sequence). V dropped 3 bases and J dropped 4; count of bases not matched to a gene: 7. The length of the CDR3 is 14 residues. CDR3 amino acids: CAWRKTGGSTEAFF. For the CDR3, the DNA is TGTGCCTGGAGAAAAACAGGGGGGAGCACTGAAGCTTTCTTT.

The chain recombines TRBV4-2 with TRBJ1-1; D might be TRBD1 (6 bases). This CDR3 is 16 amino acids long. Trimming removed 4 bases from V and 1 base from J, with 16 bases in between. Looked up from germline, CDR1 is LGHNA and CDR2 is YNFKEQ. In DNA, the CDR3 is TGTGCCAGCAGCCCCCTGGGGGCAGGGCAGAACACTGAAGCTTTCTTT. As protein: CASSPLGAGQNTEAFF.

This clone was seen a single time. This chain uses TRBV27 with TRBJ1-2, with 8 bases fitting TRBD1. The V segment lost 8 bases and the J segment 4 bases; nucleotides outside the gene matches: 9. The CDR3 consists of 14 residues. Germline lookup yields CDR1 MNHEY and CDR2 SMNVEV (reference sequence). The CDR3 DNA follows: TGTGCCAGCTCAAAGACAGGGGCCCCCTATGGCTACACCTTC. This sequence encodes CASSKTGAPYGYTF.

The chain carries TRBV5-6 and TRBJ1-1; maybe TRBD1 (5 bases). Per germline, CDR1 SGHDT and CDR2 YYEEEE. With 5 bases removed from V and 7 bases from J, the gap between germline ends came to 12 bases. The CDR3 is 12 amino acids. The CDR3 sequence is CASRETGGEAFF. CDR3 in DNA: TGTGCCAGCAGGGAAACAGGAGGTGAAGCTTTCTTT.

CDR3: CASSPRGTYNEQFF. The DNA of the CDR3 is TGTGCCAGCAGCCCGAGGGGAACCTACAATGAGCAGTTCTTC. The chain employs TRBV6-5 and TRBJ2-1; D might be TRBD1 or TRBD2, each matching 5 bases. Trimming removed 6 bases at V and 2 bases at J, with 11 bases between. The CDR3 spans 14 residues. Germline lookup yields CDR1 MNHEY and CDR2 SVGAGI.

The count of this clone is one. The chain employs TRBV2 and TRBJ1-5, with D possibly being TRBD1 (6 bases). CDR1 and CDR2 (germline): SNHLY, FYNNEI. V was shortened by 3 bases and J by 0 bases, with 12 bases between the two germline ends. This CDR3 has 16 residues. The CDR3 sequence: CASSEARGYSNQPQHF. CDR3 nucleotide sequence: TGTGCCAGCAGTGAGGCCAGGGGATATAGCAATCAGCCCCAGCATTTT.

The V call is TRBV2, the J call TRBJ1-1; unclear D gene. The CDR3 runs 13 residues. Germline V gene sequence: CDR1 SNHLY, CDR2 FYNNEI. Trimming cost V 6 bases and J 2 bases, with 10 bases left between them. This CDR3 reads CASSVDTNTEAFF. The CDR3 DNA reads TGTGCCAGCAGCGTTGACACCAACACTGAAGCTTTCTTT.

J is TRBJ1-5 and V is TRBV5-6; D gene ambiguous. The CDR3 is made up of 13 amino acids. Trimming stripped 2 bases from V and 2 bases from J, with 5 bases between. CDR1 and CDR2 (germline): SGHDT, YYEEEE. This CDR3 reads CASSFGGNQPQHF. The DNA of the CDR3 is TGTGCCAGCAGCTTTGGGGGCAATCAGCCCCAGCATTTT.

V usage is TRBV28 and J usage is TRBJ1-2; D gene uncertain. Trimming shortened V by 1 base and J by 4 bases, and 7 bases separated the two germline ends. The CDR3 consists of 13 residues. Looked up from germline, CDR1 is MDHEN and CDR2 is SYDVKM. The CDR3 protein is CASSLYWAYGYTF. In DNA, the CDR3 is TGTGCCAGCAGTTTATACTGGGCCTATGGCTACACCTTC.